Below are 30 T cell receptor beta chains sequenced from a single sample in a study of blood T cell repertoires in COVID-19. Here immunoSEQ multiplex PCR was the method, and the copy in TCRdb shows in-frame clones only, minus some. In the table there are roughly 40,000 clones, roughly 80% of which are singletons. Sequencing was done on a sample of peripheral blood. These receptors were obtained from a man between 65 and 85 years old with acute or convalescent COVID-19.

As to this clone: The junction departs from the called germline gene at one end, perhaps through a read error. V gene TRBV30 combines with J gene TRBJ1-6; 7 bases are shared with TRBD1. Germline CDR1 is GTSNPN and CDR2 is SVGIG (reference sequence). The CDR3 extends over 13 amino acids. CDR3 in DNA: TGTGCCTGGGGAGGACAGGTTAATGCACCCCTCCACTTT. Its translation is CAWGGQVNAPLHF.

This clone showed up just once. CDR3 sequence (DNA): TGCGCCAGCAGCTCTACAGGATCGACTAATGAAAAACTGTTTTTT. Amino acid sequence: CASSSTGSTNEKLFF. V and J are TRBV5-1 and TRBJ1-4; possible D gene TRBD1, 5 bases. There are 15 residues in the CDR3. Trimming took off 3 bases at V and 2 bases at J, with 11 bases between the two ends. Germline-derived CDR1 and CDR2 are SGHRS and YFSETQ.

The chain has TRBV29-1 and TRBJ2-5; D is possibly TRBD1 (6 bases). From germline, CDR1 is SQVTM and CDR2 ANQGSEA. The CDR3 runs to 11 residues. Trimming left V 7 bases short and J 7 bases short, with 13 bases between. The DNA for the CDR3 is TGCAGCGCCGAACAGGGAGCGACCCAGTACTTC. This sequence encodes CSAEQGATQYF.

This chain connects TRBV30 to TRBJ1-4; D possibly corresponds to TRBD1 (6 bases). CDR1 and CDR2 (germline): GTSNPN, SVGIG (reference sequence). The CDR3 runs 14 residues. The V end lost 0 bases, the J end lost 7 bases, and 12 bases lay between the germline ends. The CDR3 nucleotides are TGTGCCTGGAGTGTCGGCAGGGGTGGTGAAAAACTGTTTTTT. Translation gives CAWSVGRGGEKLFF.

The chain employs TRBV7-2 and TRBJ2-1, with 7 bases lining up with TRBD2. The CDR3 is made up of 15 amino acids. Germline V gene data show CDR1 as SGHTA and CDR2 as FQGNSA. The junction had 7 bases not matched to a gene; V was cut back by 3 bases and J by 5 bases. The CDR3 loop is CASSFKWGGHNEQFF. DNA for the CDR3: TGTGCCAGCAGCTTTAAGTGGGGGGGTCACAATGAGCAGTTCTTC.

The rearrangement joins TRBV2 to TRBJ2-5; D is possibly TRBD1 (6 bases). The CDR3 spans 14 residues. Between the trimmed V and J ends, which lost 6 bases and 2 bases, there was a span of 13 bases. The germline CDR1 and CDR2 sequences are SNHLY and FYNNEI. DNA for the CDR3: TGTGCCAGCAGCCCACCGGACAGTCAAGAGACCCAGTACTTC. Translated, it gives CASSPPDSQETQYF.

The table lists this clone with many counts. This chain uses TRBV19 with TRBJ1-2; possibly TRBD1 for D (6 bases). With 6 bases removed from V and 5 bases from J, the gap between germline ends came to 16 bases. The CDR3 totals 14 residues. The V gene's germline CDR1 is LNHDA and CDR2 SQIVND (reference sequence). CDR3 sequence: CASSRNRVEYGYTF. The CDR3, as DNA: TGTGCCAGTAGCCGGAACAGGGTAGAGTATGGCTACACCTTC.

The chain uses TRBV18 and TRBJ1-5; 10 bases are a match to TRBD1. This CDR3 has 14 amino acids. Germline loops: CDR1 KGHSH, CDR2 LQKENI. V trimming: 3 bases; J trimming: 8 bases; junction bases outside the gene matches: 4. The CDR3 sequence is CASSPRGTGEPQHF. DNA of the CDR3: TGTGCCAGCTCACCCCGCGGGACAGGGGAGCCCCAGCATTTT.

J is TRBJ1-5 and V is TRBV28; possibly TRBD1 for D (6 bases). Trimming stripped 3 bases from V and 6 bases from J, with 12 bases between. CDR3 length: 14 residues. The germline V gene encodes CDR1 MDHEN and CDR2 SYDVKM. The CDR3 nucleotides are TGTGCCAGCAGTTTGCAGGGGTGGGTTCAGCCCCAGCATTTT. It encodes CASSLQGWVQPQHF. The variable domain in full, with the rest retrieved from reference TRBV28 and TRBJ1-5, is DVKVTQSSRYLVKRTGEKVFLECVQDMDHENMFWYRQDPGLGLRLIYFSYDVKMKEKGDIPEGYSVSREKKERFSLILESASTNQTSMYLCASSLQGWVQPQHFGDGTRLSIL.

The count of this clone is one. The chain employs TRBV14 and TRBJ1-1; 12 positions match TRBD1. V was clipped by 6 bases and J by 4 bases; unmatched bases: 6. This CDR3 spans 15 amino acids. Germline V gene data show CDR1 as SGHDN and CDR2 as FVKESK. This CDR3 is CASRTMGQGATEAFF. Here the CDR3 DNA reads TGTGCCAGCAGGACGATGGGACAGGGGGCCACTGAAGCTTTCTTT.

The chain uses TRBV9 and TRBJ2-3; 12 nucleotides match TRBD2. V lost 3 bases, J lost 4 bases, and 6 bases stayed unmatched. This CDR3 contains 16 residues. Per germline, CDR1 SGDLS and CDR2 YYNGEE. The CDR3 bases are TGTGCCAGCAGCGCCCGACTAGCGGGGGCAGCAGATACGCAGTATTTT. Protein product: CASSARLAGAADTQYF.

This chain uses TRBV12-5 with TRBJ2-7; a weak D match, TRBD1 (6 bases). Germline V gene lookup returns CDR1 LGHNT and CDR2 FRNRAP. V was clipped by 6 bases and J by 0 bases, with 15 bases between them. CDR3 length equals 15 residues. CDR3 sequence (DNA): TGTGCTAGTGGCTCCGACAGGATAGCCTCCTACGAGCAGTACTTC. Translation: CASGSDRIASYEQYF. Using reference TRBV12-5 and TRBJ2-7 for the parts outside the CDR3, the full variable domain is DARVTQTPRHKVTEMGQEVTMRCQPILGHNTVFWYRQTMMQGLELLAYFRNRAPLDDSGMPKDRFSAEMPDATLATLKIQPSEPRDSAVYFCASGSDRIASYEQYFGPGTRLTVT.

DNA of the CDR3: TGTGCCAGCAGCTTGGGGACAGGGACGGGAAACACCATATATTTT. It encodes CASSLGTGTGNTIYF. The chain joins TRBV7-2 to TRBJ1-3; TRBD1 matches at 9 bases. CDR1 and CDR2 (germline): SGHTA, FQGNSA. The CDR3 runs 15 residues. Trimming at V came to 3 bases and at J to 4 bases, leaving 4 bases not matched to a gene.

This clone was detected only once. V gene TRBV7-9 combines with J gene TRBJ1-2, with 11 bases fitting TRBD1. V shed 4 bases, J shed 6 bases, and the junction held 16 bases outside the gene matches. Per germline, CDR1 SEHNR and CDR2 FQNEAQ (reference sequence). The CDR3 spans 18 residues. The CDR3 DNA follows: TGTGCCAGCAGCTCAACGGGGACAGGGGGTACCAAGCACAATGGCTACACCTTC. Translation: CASSSTGTGGTKHNGYTF.

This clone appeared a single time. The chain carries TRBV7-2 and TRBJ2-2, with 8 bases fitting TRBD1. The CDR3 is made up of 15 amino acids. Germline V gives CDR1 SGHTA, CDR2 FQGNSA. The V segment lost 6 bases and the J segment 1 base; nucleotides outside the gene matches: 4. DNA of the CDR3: TGTGCCAGCAGTCGACAGGGGATGAACACCGGGGAGCTGTTTTTT. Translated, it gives CASSRQGMNTGELFF. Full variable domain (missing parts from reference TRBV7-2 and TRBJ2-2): GAGVSQSPSNKVTEKGKDVELRCDPISGHTALYWYRQSLGQGLEFLIYFQGNSAPDKSGLPSDRFSAERTGGSVSTLTIQRTQQEDSAVYLCASSRQGMNTGELFFGEGSRLTVL.

In DNA form, the CDR3 reads TGCAGCGTCTCTATCCAGGGGATCACAGATACGCAGTATTTT. Its translation: CSVSIQGITDTQYF. The V gene is TRBV29-1, the J gene TRBJ2-3; perhaps TRBD1 as D (6 bases). Germline CDR1 and CDR2: SQVTM and ANQGSEA. CDR3 size: 14 residues. Deletions cut 6 bases from V and 2 bases from J, with 15 bases between.

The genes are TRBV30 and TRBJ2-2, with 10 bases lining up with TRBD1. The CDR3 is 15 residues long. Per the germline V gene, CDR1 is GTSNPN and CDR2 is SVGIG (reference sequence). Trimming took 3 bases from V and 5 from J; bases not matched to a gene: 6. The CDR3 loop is CAWRPGQGLTGELFF. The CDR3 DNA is TGTGCCTGGAGGCCGGGACAGGGGTTAACCGGGGAGCTGTTTTTT.

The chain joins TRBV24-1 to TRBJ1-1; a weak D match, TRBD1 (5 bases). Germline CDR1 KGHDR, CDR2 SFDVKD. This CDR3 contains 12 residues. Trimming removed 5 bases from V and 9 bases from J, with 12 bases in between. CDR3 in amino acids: CATSVSGGKAFF. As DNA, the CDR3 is TGTGCCACCAGTGTAAGTGGGGGGAAAGCTTTCTTT.

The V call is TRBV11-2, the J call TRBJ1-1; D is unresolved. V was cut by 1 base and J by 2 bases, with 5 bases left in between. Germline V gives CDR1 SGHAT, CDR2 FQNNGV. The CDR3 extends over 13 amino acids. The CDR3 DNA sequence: TGTGCCAGCAGCTTAGCAGTCAACACTGAAGCTTTCTTT. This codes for CASSLAVNTEAFF.

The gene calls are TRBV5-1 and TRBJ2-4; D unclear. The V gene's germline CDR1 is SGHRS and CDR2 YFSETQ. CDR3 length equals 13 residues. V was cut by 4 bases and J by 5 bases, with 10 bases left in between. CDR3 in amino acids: CASSPLRENIQYF. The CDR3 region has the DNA TGCGCCAGCAGCCCGCTTCGCGAAAACATTCAGTACTTC. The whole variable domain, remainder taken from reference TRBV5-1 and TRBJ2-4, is KAGVTQTPRYLIKTRGQQVTLSCSPISGHRSVSWYQQTPGQGLQFLFEYFSETQRNKGNFPGRFSGRQFSNSRSEMNVSTLELGDSALYLCASSPLRENIQYFGAGTRLSVL.

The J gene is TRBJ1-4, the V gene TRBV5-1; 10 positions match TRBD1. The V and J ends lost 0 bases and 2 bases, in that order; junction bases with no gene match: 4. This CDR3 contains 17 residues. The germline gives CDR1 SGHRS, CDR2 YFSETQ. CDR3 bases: TGCGCCAGCAGCTTGGGACAGGGGGCCTTGACTAATGAAAAACTGTTTTTT. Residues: CASSLGQGALTNEKLFF.

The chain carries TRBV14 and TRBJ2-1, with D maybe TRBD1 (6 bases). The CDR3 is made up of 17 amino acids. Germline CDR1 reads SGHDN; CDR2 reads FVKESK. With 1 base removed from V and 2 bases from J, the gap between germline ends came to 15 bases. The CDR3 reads CASSQAETGWTYNEQFF. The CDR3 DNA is TGTGCCAGCAGCCAAGCCGAAACAGGGTGGACCTACAATGAGCAGTTCTTC.

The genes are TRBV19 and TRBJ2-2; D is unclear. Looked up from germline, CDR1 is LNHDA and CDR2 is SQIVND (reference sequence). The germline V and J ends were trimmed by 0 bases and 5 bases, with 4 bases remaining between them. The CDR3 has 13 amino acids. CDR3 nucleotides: TGTGCCAGTAGTATAGACGGGACCGGGGAGCTGTTTTTT. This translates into CASSIDGTGELFF.

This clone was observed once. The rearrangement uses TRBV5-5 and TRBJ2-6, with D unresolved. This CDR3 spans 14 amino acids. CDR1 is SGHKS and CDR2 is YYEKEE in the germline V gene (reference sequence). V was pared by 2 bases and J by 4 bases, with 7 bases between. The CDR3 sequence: CASSFIMGANVLTF. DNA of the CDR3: TGTGCCAGCAGCTTTATTATGGGGGCCAACGTCCTGACTTTC. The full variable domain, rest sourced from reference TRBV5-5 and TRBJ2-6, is DAGVTQSPTHLIKTRGQQVTLRCSPISGHKSVSWYQQVLGQGPQFIFQYYEKEERGRGNFPDRFSARQFPNYSSELNVNALLLGDSALYLCASSFIMGANVLTFGAGSRLTVL.

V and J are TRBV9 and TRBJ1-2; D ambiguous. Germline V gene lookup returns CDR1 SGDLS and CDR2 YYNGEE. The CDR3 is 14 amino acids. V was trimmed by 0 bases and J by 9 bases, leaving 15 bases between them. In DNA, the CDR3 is TGTGCCAGCAGCGTAGGAGGACTGGGCGCGAGCTACACCTTC. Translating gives CASSVGGLGASYTF.

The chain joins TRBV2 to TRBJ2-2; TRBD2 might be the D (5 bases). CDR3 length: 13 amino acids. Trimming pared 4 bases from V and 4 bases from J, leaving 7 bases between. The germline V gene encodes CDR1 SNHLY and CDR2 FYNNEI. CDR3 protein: CASSVRGTGELFF. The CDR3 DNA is TGTGCCAGCAGTGTACGGGGCACCGGGGAGCTGTTTTTT. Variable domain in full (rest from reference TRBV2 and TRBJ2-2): EPEVTQTPSHQVTQMGQEVILRCVPISNHLYFYWYRQILGQKVEFLVSFYNNEISEKSEIFDDQFSVERPDGSNFTLKIRSTKLEDSAMYFCASSVRGTGELFFGEGSRLTVL.

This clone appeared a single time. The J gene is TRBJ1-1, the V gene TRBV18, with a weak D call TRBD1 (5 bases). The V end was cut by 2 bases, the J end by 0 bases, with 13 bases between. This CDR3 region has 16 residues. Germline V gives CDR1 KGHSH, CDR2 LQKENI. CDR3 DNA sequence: TGTGCCAGCTCACCATCAGGGCCGCTTATGAACACTGAAGCTTTCTTT. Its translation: CASSPSGPLMNTEAFF.

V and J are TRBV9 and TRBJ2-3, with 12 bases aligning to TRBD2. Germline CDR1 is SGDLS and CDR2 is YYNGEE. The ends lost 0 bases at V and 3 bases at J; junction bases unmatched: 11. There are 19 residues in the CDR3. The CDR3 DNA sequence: TGTGCCAGCAGCGTAGGGGCACTAGCGGGGGGCCGGGGGACAGATACGCAGTATTTT. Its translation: CASSVGALAGGRGTDTQYF.

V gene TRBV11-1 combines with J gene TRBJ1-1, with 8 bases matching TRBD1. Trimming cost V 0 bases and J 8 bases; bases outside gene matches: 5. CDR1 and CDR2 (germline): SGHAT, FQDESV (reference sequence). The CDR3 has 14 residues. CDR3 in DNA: TGTGCCAGCAGCTTAGCGGTCCCAGGGGGCGAAGCTTTCTTT. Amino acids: CASSLAVPGGEAFF. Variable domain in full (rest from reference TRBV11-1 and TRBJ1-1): EAEVAQSPRYKITEKSQAVAFWCDPISGHATLYWYRQILGQGPELLVQFQDESVVDDSQLPKDRFSAERLKGVDSTLKIQPAELGDSAMYLCASSLAVPGGEAFFGQGTRLTVV.

CDR3 sequence reads: CASSLFTTEAFF. CDR3 bases: TGTGCCAGCAGTTTATTCACTACTGAAGCTTTCTTT. This chain uses TRBV28 with TRBJ1-1, with no clear D. Germline V gene data show CDR1 as MDHEN and CDR2 as SYDVKM. This CDR3 has 12 amino acids. V lost 1 base and J lost 5, with 5 bases in between.